This T cell receptor (beta chain) stems from a study of blood T cell repertoires in COVID-19. Study in general: Acute and convalescent COVID-19 specimens originated in the United States, Italy and Spain. PBMCs, B-cell-depleted T cells, or T cells provided the cDNA or gDNA that made up the material.

The CDR3 spans 18 residues. Trimming took 3 bases from V and 2 from J; bases not matched to a gene: 15. Looked up from germline, CDR1 is SGHRS and CDR2 is YFSETQ. Data came from immunoSEQ multiplex PCR; TCRdb stores just in-frame clones and leaves some out. In the table there are roughly 250,000 clones, approximately 90% of which are singletons. Enrollees, roughly 18 to 95 years old, lived in approximately 25 US areas. The receptor comes from a man aged 45-65 years who had been exposed to COVID-19. V gene TRBV5-1 combines with J gene TRBJ2-3; 7 bases align to TRBD1. Sequences were obtained from PBMCs or T cells enriched from blood (not recorded which). CDR3 nucleotides: TGCGCCAGCAGCTCCCCGTGGGCCGCCAGGGGGATCACAGATACGCAGTATTTT. Its protein is CASSSPWAARGITDTQYF.